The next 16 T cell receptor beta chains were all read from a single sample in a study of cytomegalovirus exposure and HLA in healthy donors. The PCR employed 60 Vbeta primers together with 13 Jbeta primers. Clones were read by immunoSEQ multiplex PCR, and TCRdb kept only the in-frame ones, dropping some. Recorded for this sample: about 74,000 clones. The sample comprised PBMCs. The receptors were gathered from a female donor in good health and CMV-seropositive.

CDR3 loop: CASSLSTDRGETQYF. In nucleotides, the CDR3 is TGTGCCAGCTCACTATCAACGGACAGGGGAGAGACCCAGTACTTC. The rearrangement joins TRBV18 to TRBJ2-5; 9 nucleotides agree with TRBD1. With V trimmed by 4 bases and J by 4 bases, 7 bases remained unmatched. The CDR3 has 15 residues. From germline, CDR1 is KGHSH and CDR2 LQKENI.

The CDR3 sequence is CASSQDNPVPYGYTF. CDR3 sequence (DNA): TGCGCCAGCAGCCAAGATAATCCGGTCCCCTATGGCTACACCTTC. The chain joins TRBV4-3 to TRBJ1-2; no clear D. The CDR3 spans 15 residues. Germline CDR1 and CDR2: LGHNA and YSLEER. Trimming took 0 bases from V and 4 from J, leaving 12 bases between them.

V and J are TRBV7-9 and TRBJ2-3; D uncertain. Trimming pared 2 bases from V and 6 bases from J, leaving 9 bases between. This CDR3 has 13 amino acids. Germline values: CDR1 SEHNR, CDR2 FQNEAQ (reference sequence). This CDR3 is CASSLLSGDTQYF. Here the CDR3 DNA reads TGTGCCAGCAGCTTATTGTCCGGGGATACGCAGTATTTT.

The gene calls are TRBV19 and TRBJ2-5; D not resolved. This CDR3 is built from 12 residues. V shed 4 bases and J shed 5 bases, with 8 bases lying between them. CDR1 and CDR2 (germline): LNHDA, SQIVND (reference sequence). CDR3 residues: CASSTQSETQYF. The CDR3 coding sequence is TGTGCCAGTAGTACCCAGTCTGAGACCCAGTACTTC.

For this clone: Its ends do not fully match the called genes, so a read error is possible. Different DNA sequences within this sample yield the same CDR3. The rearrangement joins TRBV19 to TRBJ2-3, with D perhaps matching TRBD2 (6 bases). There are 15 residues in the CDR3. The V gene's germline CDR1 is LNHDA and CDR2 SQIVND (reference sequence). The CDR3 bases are TGCGCCAGTAATGAGGGAGGCTCTAGCACAGATACGCAGTATTTT. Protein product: CASNEGGSSTDTQYF.

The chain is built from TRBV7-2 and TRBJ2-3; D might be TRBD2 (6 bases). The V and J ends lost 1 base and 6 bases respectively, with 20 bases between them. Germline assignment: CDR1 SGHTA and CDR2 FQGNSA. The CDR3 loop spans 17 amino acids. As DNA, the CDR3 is TGTGCCAGCAGCTTAGGATACGGCGGGGTTTCTACGGATACGCAGTATTTT. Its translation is CASSLGYGGVSTDTQYF.

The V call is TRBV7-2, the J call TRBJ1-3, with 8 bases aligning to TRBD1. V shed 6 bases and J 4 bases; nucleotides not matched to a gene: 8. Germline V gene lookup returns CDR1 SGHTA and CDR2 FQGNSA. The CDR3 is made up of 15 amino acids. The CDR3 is CASRLDRVIGNTIYF. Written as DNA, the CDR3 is TGTGCCAGCAGACTGGACAGGGTGATAGGAAACACCATATATTTT.

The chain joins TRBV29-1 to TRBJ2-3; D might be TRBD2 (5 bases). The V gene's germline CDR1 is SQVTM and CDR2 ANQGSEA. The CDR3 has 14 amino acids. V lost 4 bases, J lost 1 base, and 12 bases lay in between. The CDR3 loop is CSVGLLRGTDTQYF. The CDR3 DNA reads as TGCAGCGTTGGACTTCTGAGGGGCACAGATACGCAGTATTTT.

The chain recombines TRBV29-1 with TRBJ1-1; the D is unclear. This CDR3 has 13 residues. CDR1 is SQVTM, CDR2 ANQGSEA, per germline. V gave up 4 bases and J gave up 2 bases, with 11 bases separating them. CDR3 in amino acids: CSVGAASNTEAFF. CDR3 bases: TGCAGCGTTGGGGCCGCATCAAACACTGAAGCTTTCTTT. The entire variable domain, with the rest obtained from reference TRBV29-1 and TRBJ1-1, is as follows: SAVISQKPSRDICQRGTSLTIQCQVDSQVTMMFWYRQQPGQSLTLIATANQGSEATYESGFVIDKFPISRPNLTFSTLTVSNMSPEDSSIYLCSVGAASNTEAFFGQGTRLTVV.

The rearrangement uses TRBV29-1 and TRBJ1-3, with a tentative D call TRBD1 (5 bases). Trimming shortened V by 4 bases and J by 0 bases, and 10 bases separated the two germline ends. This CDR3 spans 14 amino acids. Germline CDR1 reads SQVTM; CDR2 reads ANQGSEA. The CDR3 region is CSVVGGSSGNTIYF. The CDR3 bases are TGCAGCGTTGTCGGGGGAAGCTCTGGAAACACCATATATTTT.

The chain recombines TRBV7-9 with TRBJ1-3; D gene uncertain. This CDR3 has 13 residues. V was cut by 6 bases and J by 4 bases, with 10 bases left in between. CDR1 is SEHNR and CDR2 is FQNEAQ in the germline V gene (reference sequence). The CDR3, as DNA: TGTGCCAGCAGTCGACAAAGCGGAAACACCATATATTTT. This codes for CASSRQSGNTIYF.

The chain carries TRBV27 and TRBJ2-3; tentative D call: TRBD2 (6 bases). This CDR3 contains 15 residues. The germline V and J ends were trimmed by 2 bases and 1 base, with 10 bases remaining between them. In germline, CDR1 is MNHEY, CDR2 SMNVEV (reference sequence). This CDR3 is CASSLQAGRTDTQYF. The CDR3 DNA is TGTGCCAGCAGTTTACAGGCGGGACGCACAGATACGCAGTATTTT.

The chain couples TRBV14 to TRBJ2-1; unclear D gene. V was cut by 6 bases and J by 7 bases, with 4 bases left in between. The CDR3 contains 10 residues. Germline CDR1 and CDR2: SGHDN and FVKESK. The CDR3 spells CASSHNEQFF. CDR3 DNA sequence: TGTGCCAGCAGTCATAATGAGCAGTTCTTC.

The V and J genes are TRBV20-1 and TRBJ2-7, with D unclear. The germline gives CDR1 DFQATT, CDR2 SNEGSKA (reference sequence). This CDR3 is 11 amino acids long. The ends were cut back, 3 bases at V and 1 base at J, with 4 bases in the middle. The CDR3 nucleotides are TGCAGTGCTAGGGAGTCCTACGAGCAGTACTTC. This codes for CSARESYEQYF.

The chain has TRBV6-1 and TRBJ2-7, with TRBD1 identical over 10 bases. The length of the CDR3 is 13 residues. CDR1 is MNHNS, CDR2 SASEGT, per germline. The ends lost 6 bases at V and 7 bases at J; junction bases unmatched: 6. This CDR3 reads CASRETGGSEQYF. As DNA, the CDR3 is TGTGCCAGCAGGGAGACAGGGGGCTCGGAGCAGTACTTC.

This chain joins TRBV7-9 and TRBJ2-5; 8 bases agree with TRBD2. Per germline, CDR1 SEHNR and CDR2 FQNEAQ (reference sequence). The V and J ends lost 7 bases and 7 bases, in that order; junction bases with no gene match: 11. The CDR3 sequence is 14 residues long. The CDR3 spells CASTLSGASGTQYF. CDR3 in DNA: TGTGCCAGCACACTTAGCGGGGCCTCCGGGACCCAGTACTTC.